A selection of T cell receptor beta chains follows, all from one sample in a study of OX40 agonist ivuxolimab in advanced cancers. Only in-frame clones appear in the TCRdb table, and some are missing; sequencing was by immunoSEQ multiplex PCR. The sample consists of 35,000 to 50,000 clones, 70% to 90% of them appearing once. The starting material was CD4+ or CD8+ T cells sorted from blood, obtained in a trial of the OX40 agonist ivuxolimab. Receptor source: an adult with an advanced solid tumor such as melanoma, head and neck, liver or kidney cancer. Each CDR3 is given with its conserved first and last residue. A D gene is named only where the DNA matches it firmly. Size is stated for part of the rows, as once, few or many counts, or as a class when the clone is expanded.

TRBV5-1,medium-sized,TRBJ2-5,TRBD2,TGCGCCAGCAGCGCGGGGACTAGCGGGGTTGAGACCCAGTACTTC,CASSAGTSGVETQYF
TRBV6-5,.,TRBJ2-5,.,TGTGCCAGCAGATGGGGAAGGGTAGAGACCCAGTACTTC,CASRWGRVETQYF
TRBV5-4,.,TRBJ1-2,.,TGTGCCAGCAGCTTAGACTCCTTCGGCTACACCTTC,CASSLDSFGYTF
TRBV29-1,once,TRBJ1-2,.,TGCAGCTCGGCCGGGAGCTACTATGGCTACACCTTC,CSSAGSYYGYTF
TRBV4-1,.,TRBJ1-2,.,TGCGCCAGCAGCCAAGCGGGGGCCTACGGCGGTGGCTACACCTTC,CASSQAGAYGGGYTF
TRBV28,.,TRBJ1-1,.,TGTGCCAGCAGTTTGGGTTCAGAAAACACTGAAGCTTTCTTT,CASSLGSENTEAFF
TRBV9,few,TRBJ2-1,TRBD2,TGTGCCAGCACCCTAGCGGGAGACCACAATGAGCAGTTCTTC,CASTLAGDHNEQFF
TRBV6-1,medium-sized,TRBJ2-3,.,TGTGCCAGCAGTGAAGTAGGCACAGATACGCAGTATTTT,CASSEVGTDTQYF
TRBV6-6,once,TRBJ1-5,.,TGTGCCAGCAGTTATAGGGGTAGCAATCAGCCCCAGCATTTT,CASSYRGSNQPQHF
TRBV9,.,TRBJ2-7,.,TGTGCCAGCAGTCGAGGAACATCTCCCAACGAGCAGTACTTC,CASSRGTSPNEQYF
TRBV6-6,.,TRBJ1-2,.,TGTGCCAGCACCCCCAGCCGGGACGGTAACTATGGCTACACCTTC,CASTPSRDGNYGYTF
TRBV10-2,.,TRBJ1-1,.,TGCGCCAGCAGTGAGTCGCAGACAGGCCGGAACACTGAAGCCTTCTTT,CASSESQTGRNTEAFF
TRBV19,once,TRBJ1-5,.,TGTGCCAGTAGGTGGGGGGCGGGTCAGCCCCAGCATTTT,CASRWGAGQPQHF
TRBV7-9,.,TRBJ2-3,.,TGTGCCAGCAGCTTAACCCCGGTGGAATTAGATACGCAGTATTTT,CASSLTPVELDTQYF
TRBV4-1,once,TRBJ2-1,TRBD2,TGCGCCAGCAGCCAAACTAGCGGGAGGATCCATGAGCAGTTCTTC,CASSQTSGRIHEQFF
TRBV27,.,TRBJ1-1,.,TGTGCCAGCAGCTTGAGGGGCAGGGAGGCTTTCTTT,CASSLRGREAFF
TRBV7-9,.,TRBJ2-7,TRBD1,TGTGCCACCTTCCCTCAGGGGGCGGGCTACGAGCAGTACTTC,CATFPQGAGYEQYF
TRBV2,.,TRBJ1-4,TRBD1,TGTGCCAGCAGTGAAGCGCCAGGGGGCAAATTTGATGAAAAACTGTTTTTT,CASSEAPGGKFDEKLFF
TRBV7-8,.,TRBJ1-2,TRBD1,TGTGCCAGCAGCCCTCCGGGACAGGGGGCTTGGTATGGCTACACCTTC,CASSPPGQGAWYGYTF
TRBV4-2,once,TRBJ2-7,.,TGTGCCAGTTTGGACTCGGTCTCCTACGAGCAGTACTTC,CASLDSVSYEQYF
TRBV28,.,TRBJ2-5,.,TGTGCCAGCAGTTTCGGTGCCAGGACCCAGTACTTC,CASSFGARTQYF
TRBV27,.,TRBJ2-7,.,TGTGCCAGCAGTTTCGGCTCCGAGCAGTACTTC,CASSFGSEQYF
TRBV29-1,.,TRBJ2-1,.,TGCAGCGTTGAAGATCTAGGCGGGCGGGTGAAGGGGGAGCAGTTCTTC,CSVEDLGGRVKGEQFF
TRBV6-5,.,TRBJ2-7,.,TGTGCCAGCAGTTACCCGGGTGGCTACGAGCAGTACTTC,CASSYPGGYEQYF
TRBV6-6,.,TRBJ2-1,.,TGTGCCAGCAGGATGTCCGGCAGGGTGAATGAGCAGTTCTTC,CASRMSGRVNEQFF
TRBV5-8,.,TRBJ2-7,.,TGTGCCAGCAGCGCGACTCCTCGGGGAGAGCAGTACTTC,CASSATPRGEQYF
TRBV29-1,.,TRBJ1-1,TRBD1,TGCAGCGTTGAGAGGACAGGGCTGAACACTGAAGCTTTCTTT,CSVERTGLNTEAFF
TRBV2,.,TRBJ2-1,.,TGTGCCAGCAGCCCGGAACCCCCAGGGGCCCTACTGGATGAGCAGTTCTTC,CASSPEPPGALLDEQFF
TRBV6-6,.,TRBJ1-5,TRBD1,TGTGCCAGCAGTCGGGGGACAGAGGGCAATCAGCCCCAGCATTTT,CASSRGTEGNQPQHF
TRBV29-1,.,TRBJ2-2,.,TGCAGCGTTGAAGTTTTAGCCGGGACGCCGGTCACCGGGGAGCTGTTTTTT,CSVEVLAGTPVTGELFF
TRBV7-6,.,TRBJ2-3,.,TGTGCCAGCAGCTTGTCTCTCGGAGGGTCAGATACGCAGTATTTT,CASSLSLGGSDTQYF
TRBV28,many,TRBJ2-5,TRBD1,TGTGCCAGCAGTCCTCTCCTCGGGACAGAACAAGAGACCCAGTACTTC,CASSPLLGTEQETQYF
TRBV19,.,TRBJ1-2,.,TGTGCCAGTAGCGCAGAGGGAGGGCTGTCTAACTATGGCTACACCTTC,CASSAEGGLSNYGYTF
TRBV6-1,.,TRBJ2-1,.,TGTGCCAGCAGTGGCCTCGGAGGGACAGAGTACAATGAGCAGTTCTTC,CASSGLGGTEYNEQFF
TRBV27,.,TRBJ2-1,TRBD2,TGTGCCAGCAGTCCCTCGGCCGGGGGGGGGTACAATGAGCAGTTCTTC,CASSPSAGGGYNEQFF
TRBV27,.,TRBJ1-1,.,TGTGCCAGCAGTTTGGCGCCTCCCACTGAAGCTTTCTTT,CASSLAPPTEAFF
TRBV28,.,TRBJ2-5,TRBD2,TGTGCCAGCATCCCTAGCGGGAGTAGAGAGACCCAGTACTTC,CASIPSGSRETQYF
TRBV6-6,.,TRBJ1-5,TRBD1,TGTGCCAGCAGGCCAGGGACAGGAGAGCAGCCCCAGCATTTT,CASRPGTGEQPQHF
TRBV2,.,TRBJ1-1,.,TGTGCCAGGGGTACGAGGCCTCCGGGACAAACTAACACTGAAGCTTTCTTT,CARGTRPPGQTNTEAFF
TRBV4-2,.,TRBJ1-2,TRBD1,TGTGCCAGCAGCCTCTCTCCGGGACAGGGGGAAGATTATGGCTACACCTTC,CASSLSPGQGEDYGYTF
TRBV6-5,.,TRBJ2-2,.,TGTGCCAGCAGTTACGATTCGGGGGACGGGGAGCTGTTTTTT,CASSYDSGDGELFF
TRBV4-1,few,TRBJ1-1,.,TGCGCCAGCAGCTCTAGACAGAACACTGAAGCTTTCTTT,CASSSRQNTEAFF
TRBV11-2,.,TRBJ2-7,.,TGTGCCAGCTCGGTTGGGACTGAGGGCCCCTACGAGCAGTACTTC,CASSVGTEGPYEQYF
TRBV4-1,few,TRBJ1-1,.,TGCGCCACCGGGGGGTACACTGAAGCTTTCTTT,CATGGYTEAFF
TRBV30,.,TRBJ1-2,.,TGTGCCTGGAGTGTACATATTACGGGTGGTCCCACCTTC,CAWSVHITGGPTF
TRBV2,.,TRBJ2-2,.,TGTGCCAGCAGTCCAACAGCCTGGACCAAAACCGGGGAGCTGTTTTTT,CASSPTAWTKTGELFF
TRBV11-2,.,TRBJ1-1,.,TGTGCCAGCAGCTTAGAACAGGGCTTAAGGAGAGCTTTCTTT,CASSLEQGLRRAFF
TRBV11-2,.,TRBJ2-5,TRBD1,TGTGCCAGCAGCCTGGGACAGGGTGATTGGGAGACCCAGTACTTC,CASSLGQGDWETQYF
TRBV5-1,.,TRBJ2-3,.,TGCGCCAGCAGCTTGGAAAGGGTAACAGATACGCAGTATTTT,CASSLERVTDTQYF
TRBV28,.,TRBJ1-4,.,TGTGCCAGCAGTCCCCCCTTCGGGGGGCGGGGTAAAAAACTGTTTTTT,CASSPPFGGRGKKLFF
TRBV7-2,.,TRBJ1-1,.,TGTGCCAGCAGCTCCCTATTTCCGTACATGAACACTGAAGCTTTCTTT,CASSSLFPYMNTEAFF
TRBV29-1,few,TRBJ1-2,TRBD1,TGCAGTACAGGGGGCACTGGCTACACCTTC,CSTGGTGYTF
TRBV5-1,.,TRBJ2-1,.,TGCGCCAGCAGCTTGGTCTCTAAAGCCCCAAGTCCCTACAATGAGCAGTTCTTC,CASSLVSKAPSPYNEQFF
TRBV6-5,few,TRBJ1-5,.,TGTGCCAGCAGGACATCGAATCAGCCCCAGCATTTT,CASRTSNQPQHF